This entry is about one TCR beta chain. Its antigen is currently unknown. At one boundary the junction diverges from the germline segment, which might be a read error. This sample's RNA came from whole unsorted tissue. This specimen belongs to a study of tumor and adjacent non-tumor tissue in lung cancer. Overall study context: Patients comprised about a dozen adenocarcinoma, 2 squamous cell carcinoma and 1 small cell lung cancer. Samples averaged roughly 4.2 million productive TCRbeta reads each. Study results and limitations: Tumor tissue had significantly higher TCR diversity than normal lung.

A modified ARM-PCR protocol with three rounds of nested PCR amplified TCRbeta. TCRdb passed the multiplex PCR reads through MiXCR, listing each CDR3 protein once. In the table there are tens of thousands of distinct CDR3 sequences, approximately 77% of which are singletons. The CDR3 has 11 residues. Germline-derived CDR1 and CDR2 are MGHRA and YSYEKL. This sequence joins TRBV4-1 and TRBJ1-1, with a possible D match to TRBD1 (5 bases). Specimen: lung tumor tissue. The TCR originated in a middle-aged woman with non-small cell lung cancer. The CDR3 nucleotides read TGCACCAGCACAGGTCGCCTTGAAGCTTTCTTT. It yields the protein CTSTGRLEAFF.